The T cell receptor (beta chain) described here comes from a study of cytomegalovirus exposure and HLA in healthy donors. Study details: The use of the same platform for the roughly 120 validation repertoires and the 550 to 700 first-cohort repertoires was reported by a later analysis.

Clones were read by immunoSEQ multiplex PCR, and TCRdb kept only the in-frame ones, dropping some. Of 150,000 to 200,000 clones listed, 84% are singletons. The study drew the donors from its approximately 110-subject validation cohort, separate from the approximately 700-subject first cohort. On this clone: Its specificity is not known.

V was trimmed by 7 bases and J by 0 bases, leaving 10 bases between them. The germline V gene has CDR1 PRHDT and CDR2 FYEKMQ (reference sequence). This CDR3 has 13 residues. General observations from the study: Published work reported that the classifier diagnosed cytomegalovirus status with high specificity and sensitivity.

The chain is built from TRBV13 and TRBJ2-7; D uncertain. Sequencing used PBMCs. The origin of this receptor is a young man in good health and CMV-seropositive. The CDR3, as DNA: TGTGCCAGCACGGGTCCAACCTCCTACGAGCAGTACTTC. It encodes CASTGPTSYEQYF.